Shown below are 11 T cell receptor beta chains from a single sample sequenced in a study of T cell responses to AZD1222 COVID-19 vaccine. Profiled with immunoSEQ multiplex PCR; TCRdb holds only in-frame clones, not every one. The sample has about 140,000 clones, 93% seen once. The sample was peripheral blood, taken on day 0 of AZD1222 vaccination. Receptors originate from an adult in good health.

CDR3 sequence reads: CASSQEYGTSYEQYF. CDR3 nucleotides: TGTGCCAGCAGCCAAGAATACGGAACCTCCTACGAGCAGTACTTC. The chain is built from TRBV4-2 and TRBJ2-7; the D is unclear. Germline CDR1 is LGHNA and CDR2 is YNFKEQ. The CDR3 consists of 15 residues. The ends were cut back, 0 bases at V and 0 bases at J, with 9 bases in the middle.

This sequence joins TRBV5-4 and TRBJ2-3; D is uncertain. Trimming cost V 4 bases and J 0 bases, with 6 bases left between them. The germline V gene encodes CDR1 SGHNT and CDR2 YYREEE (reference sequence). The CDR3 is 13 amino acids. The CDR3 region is CASSIDSTDTQYF. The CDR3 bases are TGTGCCAGCAGCATCGACAGCACAGATACGCAGTATTTT.

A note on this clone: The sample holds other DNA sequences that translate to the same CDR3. Here the CDR3 reads CSVDSGNTIYF. DNA of the CDR3: TGCAGCGTTGATTCTGGAAACACCATATATTTT. The chain combines TRBV29-1 with TRBJ1-3, with D unresolved. V shed 3 bases and J shed 1 base, with 1 base lying between them. Per the germline V gene, CDR1 is SQVTM and CDR2 is ANQGSEA. This CDR3 spans 11 amino acids. Filled out from reference TRBV29-1 and TRBJ1-3, the complete variable domain reads SAVISQKPSRDICQRGTSLTIQCQVDSQVTMMFWYRQQPGQSLTLIATANQGSEATYESGFVIDKFPISRPNLTFSTLTVSNMSPEDSSIYLCSVDSGNTIYFGEGSWLTVV.

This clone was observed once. The CDR3 spells CASSLRRANTEAFF. CDR3 bases: TGTGCCAGCAGCTTACGGCGGGCGAACACTGAAGCTTTCTTT. The chain carries TRBV7-8 and TRBJ1-1; D is uncertain. V was clipped by 2 bases and J by 1 base, with 8 bases between them. Germline CDR1 and CDR2: SGHVS and FQNEAQ. The length of the CDR3 is 14 residues.

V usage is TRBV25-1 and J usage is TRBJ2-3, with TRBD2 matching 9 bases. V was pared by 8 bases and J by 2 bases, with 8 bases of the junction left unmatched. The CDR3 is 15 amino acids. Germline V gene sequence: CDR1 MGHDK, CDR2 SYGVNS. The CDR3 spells CASERAGGPTDTQYF. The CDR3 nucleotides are TGTGCCAGCGAGCGAGCGGGAGGCCCCACAGATACGCAGTATTTT.

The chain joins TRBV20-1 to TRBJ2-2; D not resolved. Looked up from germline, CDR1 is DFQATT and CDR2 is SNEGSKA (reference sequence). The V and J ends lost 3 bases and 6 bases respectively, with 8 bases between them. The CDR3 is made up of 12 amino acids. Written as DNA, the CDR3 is TGCAGTGCTAGTCTGGTTTCCGGGGAGCTGTTTTTT. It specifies CSASLVSGELFF.

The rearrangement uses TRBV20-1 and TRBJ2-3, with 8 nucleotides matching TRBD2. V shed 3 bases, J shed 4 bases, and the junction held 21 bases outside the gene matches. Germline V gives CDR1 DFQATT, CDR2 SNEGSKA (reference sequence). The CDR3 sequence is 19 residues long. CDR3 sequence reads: CSASSSLPLASGRPDTQYF. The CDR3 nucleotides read TGCAGTGCTAGTTCCTCCCTCCCCCTGGCAAGCGGGAGACCAGATACGCAGTATTTT.

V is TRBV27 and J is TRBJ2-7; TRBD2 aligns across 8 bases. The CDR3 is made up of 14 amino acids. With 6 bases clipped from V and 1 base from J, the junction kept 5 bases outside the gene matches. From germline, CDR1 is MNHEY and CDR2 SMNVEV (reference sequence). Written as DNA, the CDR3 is TGTGCCAGCAGCTTTCAGCGGGAGTCCTACGAGCAGTACTTC. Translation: CASSFQRESYEQYF.

CDR3 in amino acids: CASSPLTGKGYGYTF. In DNA, the CDR3 is TGCGCCAGCAGCCCCCTAACAGGGAAGGGCTATGGCTACACCTTC. The chain carries TRBV5-1 and TRBJ1-2; the D gene is possibly TRBD1 (6 bases). CDR1 is SGHRS, CDR2 YFSETQ, per germline. The CDR3 sequence is 15 residues long. V was cut by 4 bases and J by 4 bases, with 17 bases left in between.

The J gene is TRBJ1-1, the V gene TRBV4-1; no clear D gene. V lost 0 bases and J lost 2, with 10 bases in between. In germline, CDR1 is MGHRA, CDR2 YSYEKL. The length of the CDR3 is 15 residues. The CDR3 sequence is CASSQDGRINTEAFF. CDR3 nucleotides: TGCGCCAGCAGCCAAGATGGCAGGATAAACACTGAAGCTTTCTTT.

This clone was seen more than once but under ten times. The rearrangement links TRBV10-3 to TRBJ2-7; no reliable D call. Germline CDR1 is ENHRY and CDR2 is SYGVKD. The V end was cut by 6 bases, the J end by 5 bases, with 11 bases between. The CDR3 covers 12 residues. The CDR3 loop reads CAISSFFDEQYF. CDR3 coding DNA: TGTGCCATCAGCTCCTTTTTCGACGAGCAGTACTTC.